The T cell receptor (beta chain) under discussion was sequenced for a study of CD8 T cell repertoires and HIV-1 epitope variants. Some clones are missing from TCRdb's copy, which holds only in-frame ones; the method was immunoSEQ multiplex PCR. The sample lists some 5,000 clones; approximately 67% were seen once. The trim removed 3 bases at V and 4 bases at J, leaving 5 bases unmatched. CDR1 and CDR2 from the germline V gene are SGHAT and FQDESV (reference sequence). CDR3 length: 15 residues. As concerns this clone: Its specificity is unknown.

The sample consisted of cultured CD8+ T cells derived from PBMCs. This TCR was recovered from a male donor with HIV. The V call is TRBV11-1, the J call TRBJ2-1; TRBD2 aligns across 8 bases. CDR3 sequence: CASSLVGLGYNEQFF. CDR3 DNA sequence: TGTGCCAGCAGCTTGGTGGGACTAGGTTACAATGAGCAGTTCTTC.